The 28 T cell receptor beta chains below were found in one sample sequenced in a study of blood T cell repertoires in COVID-19. The assay was immunoSEQ multiplex PCR, and TCRdb's table has in-frame clones only and misses some. This sample has about 190,000 clones; more than 60% occur once, and the top ten carry 13%. The sequenced sample was peripheral blood. The receptors come from a middle-aged man who had recovered from COVID-19.

This chain links TRBV20-1 with TRBJ2-7, with no clear D. The CDR3 sequence is 10 residues long. V was clipped by 5 bases and J by 3 bases, with 5 bases between them. Germline V gene lookup returns CDR1 DFQATT and CDR2 SNEGSKA (reference sequence). DNA for the CDR3: TGCAGTGCTGAGAACTACGAGCAGTACTTC. Its protein product is CSAENYEQYF.

In DNA form, the CDR3 reads TGTGCCATCAGTGAGTCCGGGGAAGGACAGGGGCTCAACTCTGGGGCCAACGTCCTGACTTTC. It is translated as CAISESGEGQGLNSGANVLTF. The chain combines TRBV10-3 with TRBJ2-6; 9 nucleotides agree with TRBD1. This CDR3 contains 21 residues. The germline V gene encodes CDR1 ENHRY and CDR2 SYGVKD. Unmatched junction bases numbered 12, after V lost 0 bases and J lost 0 bases.

V usage is TRBV11-1 and J usage is TRBJ2-2; possible D gene TRBD1, 5 bases. The CDR3 runs 15 residues. V was clipped by 1 base and J by 10 bases, with 16 bases between them. Germline-derived CDR1 and CDR2 are SGHAT and FQDESV (reference sequence). The CDR3, as DNA: TGTGCCAGCAGCTTAGACCAGGGTCGGGTGGCGGAGCTGTTTTTT. Its translation is CASSLDQGRVAELFF.

The sample holds a few counts of this clone. The chain employs TRBV12-3 or TRBV12-4 and TRBJ1-5, with no clear D. The CDR3 is made up of 12 amino acids. V lost 6 bases to trimming and J lost 1 base, with 4 bases between them. CDR3 protein: CASSPSNQPQHF. The CDR3 DNA follows: TGTGCCAGCAGCCCGAGCAATCAGCCCCAGCATTTT.

This chain connects TRBV5-4 to TRBJ2-6; the D gene is possibly TRBD1 (6 bases). Germline values: CDR1 SGHNT, CDR2 YYREEE (reference sequence). The V and J ends lost 4 bases and 0 bases respectively, with 14 bases between them. The CDR3 totals 17 residues. DNA for the CDR3: TGTGCCAGCAGCCGGGCAGGGGCGCTCTCTGGGGCCAACGTCCTGACTTTC. This gives the protein CASSRAGALSGANVLTF.

V gene TRBV6-1 combines with J gene TRBJ2-5; D not certain. V dropped 2 bases and J dropped 11 bases, with 12 bases sitting between them. Germline V gene data show CDR1 as MNHNS and CDR2 as SASEGT. The length of the CDR3 is 12 residues. Written as DNA, the CDR3 is TGTGCCAGCAGTGAATTCGTACTCACTCAGTACTTC. Translated: CASSEFVLTQYF.

V gene TRBV7-9 combines with J gene TRBJ2-3; no clear D. V lost 2 bases and J lost 0, with 6 bases in between. Germline CDR1 SEHNR, CDR2 FQNEAQ (reference sequence). This CDR3 is 14 amino acids long. The CDR3 DNA is TGTGCCAGCAGCTTAAGCCTTAGCACAGATACGCAGTATTTT. As protein: CASSLSLSTDTQYF. The entire variable domain, with the rest obtained from reference TRBV7-9 and TRBJ2-3, is as follows: DTGVSQNPRHKITKRGQNVTFRCDPISEHNRLYWYRQTLGQGPEFLTYFQNEAQLEKSRLLSDRFSAERPKGSFSTLEIQRTEQGDSAMYLCASSLSLSTDTQYFGPGTRLTVL.

CDR3 coding DNA: TGCGCCAGCAGCATAGGACTAGCGGGAGGAAACACCGGGGAGCTGTTTTTT. It translates to CASSIGLAGGNTGELFF. The chain links TRBV5-1 to TRBJ2-2, with 14 nucleotides matching TRBD2. This CDR3 has 17 amino acids. CDR1 is SGHRS and CDR2 is YFSETQ in the germline V gene. V lost 4 bases to trimming and J lost 2 bases; unmatched junction nucleotides: 4.

The chain couples TRBV29-1 to TRBJ2-7, with 7 bases lining up with TRBD1. This CDR3 is 12 amino acids long. Germline assignment: CDR1 SQVTM and CDR2 ANQGSEA. The ends lost 6 bases at V and 6 bases at J; junction bases unmatched: 8. CDR3: CSVADRVGEQYF. CDR3 in DNA: TGCAGCGTCGCTGACAGGGTGGGCGAGCAGTACTTC.

The J gene is TRBJ2-5, the V gene TRBV25-1; 8 nucleotides line up with TRBD2. This CDR3 is 15 amino acids long. The J segment lost 5 bases and the V segment lost 4 bases, leaving 9 bases of the junction unmatched. The germline V gene has CDR1 MGHDK and CDR2 SYGVNS. The CDR3 bases are TGTGCCAGCAGTGGACGGGAGGGTCTCGGGGAGACCCAGTACTTC. This translates into CASSGREGLGETQYF.

In its sample, this clone was seen once. The rearrangement joins TRBV3-1 (or the pseudogene TRBV3-2) to TRBJ1-6; D gene ambiguous. Germline values: CDR1 LGHDT, CDR2 YNNKEL (reference sequence). This CDR3 contains 14 residues. V lost 4 bases and J lost 13, with 17 bases in between. The CDR3, as DNA: TGTGCCAGCAGCCTTTACGAGGCTCCTATGCCCCTCCACTTT. Translated: CASSLYEAPMPLHF.

V is TRBV3-1 (or the pseudogene TRBV3-2) and J is TRBJ2-1, with TRBD2 matching over 7 bases. The germline CDR1 and CDR2 sequences are LGHDT and YNNKEL (reference sequence). V shed 4 bases and J 9 bases; nucleotides not matched to a gene: 9. This CDR3 has 14 residues. CDR3 sequence reads: CASSPMRAGVEQFF. As DNA, the CDR3 is TGTGCCAGCAGCCCCATGAGGGCGGGAGTTGAGCAGTTCTTC.

The chain employs TRBV5-5 and TRBJ2-3; D is possibly TRBD2 (6 bases). The V and J ends lost 2 bases and 1 base respectively, with 14 bases between them. CDR1 and CDR2 (germline): SGHKS, YYEKEE (reference sequence). The CDR3 totals 16 residues. CDR3 in amino acids: CASSFRGGLGTDTQYF. The CDR3, as DNA: TGTGCCAGCAGCTTCCGTGGGGGGTTGGGCACAGATACGCAGTATTTT. The full variable domain, with the rest looked up from reference TRBV5-5 and TRBJ2-3, is DAGVTQSPTHLIKTRGQQVTLRCSPISGHKSVSWYQQVLGQGPQFIFQYYEKEERGRGNFPDRFSARQFPNYSSELNVNALLLGDSALYLCASSFRGGLGTDTQYFGPGTRLTVL.

In the case of this clone: Other DNA sequences in this specimen translate into the identical CDR3. V and J are TRBV28 and TRBJ1-6, with D perhaps TRBD1 (5 bases). Trimming stripped 3 bases from V and 6 bases from J, with 9 bases between. Germline lookup yields CDR1 MDHEN and CDR2 SYDVKM. This CDR3 has 14 residues. The CDR3 reads CASSLGQGNSPLHF. CDR3 in DNA: TGTGCCAGCAGTTTGGGGCAGGGTAATTCACCCCTCCACTTT.

This clone was seen once. The chain joins TRBV6-4 to TRBJ2-2, with 12 positions matching TRBD1. Per the germline V gene, CDR1 is MRHNA and CDR2 is SNTAGT. The trim removed 6 bases at V and 3 bases at J, leaving 2 bases unmatched. The CDR3 has 15 residues. The CDR3 region is CASSGTGGHTGELFF. The CDR3 region has the DNA TGTGCCAGCAGCGGGACAGGGGGCCACACCGGGGAGCTGTTTTTT.

The chain combines TRBV7-6 with TRBJ2-1, with TRBD2 matching 10 bases. The CDR3 totals 16 residues. After removal of 5 bases from V and 6 bases from J, the junction contained 10 bases not matched to a gene. The germline CDR1 and CDR2 sequences are SGHVS and FNYEAQ. The CDR3 protein is CASSLPSGSTTNEQFF. CDR3 in DNA: TGTGCCAGCAGCCTCCCTAGCGGGAGTACGACCAATGAGCAGTTCTTC.

The rearrangement uses TRBV5-1 and TRBJ2-5, with TRBD2 matching over 10 bases. V dropped 4 bases and J dropped 5; count of bases not matched to a gene: 5. The germline gives CDR1 SGHRS, CDR2 YFSETQ. The CDR3 is 14 residues long. CDR3 coding DNA: TGCGCCAGCAGCGAGGCTAGCGGGAGTGAGACCCAGTACTTC. This gives the protein CASSEASGSETQYF. The full variable domain, in which reference TRBV5-1 and TRBJ2-5 provide the parts outside the CDR3, is KAGVTQTPRYLIKTRGQQVTLSCSPISGHRSVSWYQQTPGQGLQFLFEYFSETQRNKGNFPGRFSGRQFSNSRSEMNVSTLELGDSALYLCASSEASGSETQYFGPGTRLLVL.

The chain employs TRBV3-1 (or the pseudogene TRBV3-2) and TRBJ2-1; unclear D gene. The CDR3 is 11 residues long. Germline V gene data show CDR1 as LGHDT and CDR2 as YNNKEL (reference sequence). V shed 4 bases and J shed 8 bases, with 6 bases lying between them. The chain's CDR3 is CASSRGHEQFF. Here the CDR3 DNA reads TGTGCCAGCAGCCGAGGCCATGAGCAGTTCTTC.

The chain has TRBV12-3 or TRBV12-4 and TRBJ2-5; D ambiguous. V dropped 6 bases and J dropped 2 bases, with 7 bases sitting between them. This CDR3 region has 12 residues. The CDR3 region has the DNA TGTGCCAGCAGCTCTAATCAAGAGACCCAGTACTTC. Amino acids: CASSSNQETQYF.

The rearrangement uses TRBV5-1 and TRBJ1-1; D is unclear. Trimming pared 4 bases from V and 1 base from J, leaving 17 bases between. This CDR3 region has 16 residues. In germline, CDR1 is SGHRS, CDR2 YFSETQ. The CDR3 sequence is CASSPYFFDWNTEAFF. The DNA for the CDR3 is TGCGCCAGCAGCCCCTACTTTTTCGACTGGAACACTGAAGCTTTCTTT.

CDR3 region: CASRLRASGSVYEQYF. The CDR3 nucleotides read TGCGCCAGCAGGTTAAGAGCTAGCGGGAGCGTCTACGAGCAGTACTTC. The chain has TRBV5-1 and TRBJ2-7; the match to TRBD2 covers 10 bases. The length of the CDR3 is 16 residues. CDR1 and CDR2 from the germline V gene are SGHRS and YFSETQ. With 5 bases clipped from V and 3 bases from J, the junction kept 11 bases outside the gene matches.

This sequence joins TRBV6-5 and TRBJ1-2; no firm D call. The V gene lost 6 bases and the J gene lost 1 base, with 15 bases spanning the gap. Germline lookup yields CDR1 MNHEY and CDR2 SVGAGI. The CDR3 has 15 residues. CDR3 sequence reads: CASRTQPGSNYGYTF. The CDR3 DNA sequence: TGTGCCAGCAGGACACAACCGGGGAGTAACTATGGCTACACCTTC.

This sequence joins TRBV6-5 and TRBJ2-1; TRBD2 matches 10 bases. CDR3 length equals 15 residues. V shed 4 bases and J 6 bases; nucleotides not matched to a gene: 6. The germline V gene has CDR1 MNHEY and CDR2 SVGAGI. The CDR3 spells CASSSRTSGSNEQFF. The CDR3 bases are TGTGCCAGCAGTTCACGGACTAGCGGCTCCAATGAGCAGTTCTTC.

The rearrangement uses TRBV10-3 and TRBJ2-5; D perhaps matches TRBD1 (6 bases). Trimming cost V 8 bases and J 0 bases, with 16 bases left between them. This CDR3 contains 15 residues. Germline CDR1 reads ENHRY; CDR2 reads SYGVKD. Here the CDR3 reads CAISEAGVYQETQYF. CDR3 DNA: TGTGCCATCTCGGAGGCAGGGGTTTACCAAGAGACCCAGTACTTC.

V gene TRBV15 combines with J gene TRBJ2-2; D is possibly TRBD2 (7 bases). The length of the CDR3 is 15 residues. V was pared by 6 bases and J by 1 base, with 12 bases between. CDR1 is LNHNV, CDR2 YYDKDF, per germline (reference sequence). The CDR3 loop is CATREAGQNTGELFF. The DNA of the CDR3 is TGTGCCACCAGGGAAGCGGGACAGAACACCGGGGAGCTGTTTTTT.

This clone was found once. The chain recombines TRBV19 with TRBJ2-5; TRBD1 agrees at 7 bases. Germline V lookup: CDR1 LNHDA, CDR2 SQIVND (reference sequence). This CDR3 spans 17 amino acids. V lost 5 bases, J lost 9 bases, and 21 bases stayed unmatched. Written as DNA, the CDR3 is TGTGCCAGTAGTCTTAGGGTAACAGGGGCGTTCTCCCTACCCCAGTACTTC. It specifies CASSLRVTGAFSLPQYF.

The chain joins TRBV10-1 to TRBJ2-2; 8 bases fit TRBD2. Germline CDR1 WNHNN, CDR2 SYGVQD (reference sequence). After removal of 8 bases from V and 2 bases from J, the junction contained 13 bases not matched to a gene. The CDR3 extends over 17 amino acids. For the CDR3, the DNA is TGCGCCAGCCCCGGGGGGGTGGGGACGGCCAACACCGGGGAGCTGTTTTTT. Amino acids: CASPGGVGTANTGELFF.

The chain has TRBV7-6 and TRBJ2-1; 9 bases fit TRBD2. Trimming removed 3 bases from V and 7 bases from J; junction bases left unmatched: 7. Germline V gene data show CDR1 as SGHVS and CDR2 as FNYEAQ. The CDR3 runs 15 residues. In DNA form, the CDR3 reads TGTGCCAGCAGCTTTAGCGGGAGTTATTTGAATGAGCAGTTCTTC. Protein sequence: CASSFSGSYLNEQFF.